This T cell receptor beta chain is from a study of post-analysis software for immune sequencing data. Whole-study context: Patients had relapsing-remitting, secondary progressive or progressive-relapsing multiple sclerosis; some lacked subtype. Regarding the study as a whole: When compared against controls, multiple sclerosis patients showed significantly lower normalized Chao1 diversity. Samples from one preparation batch, clustered by F measure, grouped strongly together. Comparison of patients with controls showed four or five TRBV segments more frequent in patients, TRBV5-6, TRBV5-1 and TRBV20-1 among them.

This clonotype was observed a few times. The antigen remains undetermined. Germline V CDR1 and CDR2: SQVTM, ANQGSEA. V was cut by 7 bases and J by 1 base, with 4 bases left in between. CDR3 length equals 10 residues. Unique molecular identifiers were built into the TCR beta cDNA libraries. TCRdb called the PCR reads again in MiXCR, with one record for every CDR3 protein. The sample has 250,000 to 300,000 distinct CDR3 sequences, 35% to 45% seen once. The chain combines TRBV29-1 with TRBJ1-1; no clear D gene. The specimen sequenced was blood. The source of this sequence is a girl under 18 with multiple sclerosis. The CDR3 spells CSATNTEAFF. CDR3 bases: TGCAGCGCCACGAACACTGAAGCTTTCTTT.